This TCR beta chain comes out of a study of tumor-infiltrating lymphocytes in primary liver carcinoma. Across the whole study: T1-T3 N0M0 was the stage of the tumors, which were 4.2 to 10 cm across.

General study results and limits: Tumors had a top-250-clone fraction that was significantly higher than blood (p = 0.039). Researchers did not compare CD4+ and CD8+ repertoires, as samples were bulk unsorted.

This clonotype was recorded only once. Its target is unknown. Being one base from a much bigger clone, this may be a read error. Germline DNA was also extracted, while the blood RNA originated from unsorted whole blood. With a constant-region primer, TCR beta cDNA was made from approximately 500 ng of total RNA. Sequencing libraries for TCR beta derived from three nested multiplex PCR rounds that used slightly modified ARM-PCR. Researchers ran the first two PCR rounds for ten to eleven cycles each with TRBV1-TRBV30 forward primers and a C-beta reverse primer. TCRdb re-analysed the multiplex PCR reads in MiXCR, keeping a single row per CDR3 protein. The profile covers under 200,000 distinct CDR3 sequences, with around three fifths appearing a single time and roughly 7% taken by the ten largest. The CDR3 loop spans 13 amino acids. CDR1 is MNHEY, CDR2 SVGAGI, per germline.

The clonotype was recovered from a woman aged 60-70 years with primary liver carcinoma and hepatitis B virus infection. Sequenced: peripheral blood. The chain employs TRBV6-5 and TRBJ2-5; D is perhaps TRBD2 (6 bases). CDR3 sequence (DNA): TGTACCAGTCATCGACCGGAGGGCGAGACCCAGTACTTC. This encodes CTSHRPEGETQYF.